These T cell receptor beta chains were read from a single sample in a study of T cells in Graves' hyperthyroidism and ophthalmopathy. MiXCR was run by TCRdb on the multiplex PCR reads, yielding one entry per CDR3 protein. The table lists around 340,000 distinct CDR3 sequences, around a sixth of them singletons, with around 35% in the top ten. Sequencing was performed on blood. The receptors were sampled from a man younger than 45 with Graves' hyperthyroidism. CDR3s include the opening cysteine and the closing phenylalanine or tryptophan. The D gene is left open where the match is weak. Size is omitted from some rows. Given values are once, few, many or a class for expanded clones.

V gene	clone size	J gene	D gene	CDR3 protein	CDR3 DNA
TRBV27	NA	TRBJ2-1	TRBD2	CASSPGLADLTTSYNEQFF	TGTGCCAGCAGCCCGGGACTAGCGGATCTTACAACATCCTACAATGAGCAGTTCTTC
TRBV2	many	TRBJ1-4	NA	CASSLRPINEKLFF	TGTGCCAGCTCTCTCCGCCCGATTAATGAAAAACTGTTTTTT
TRBV4-1	many	TRBJ2-3	TRBD2	CASSQDPRGVPTDTQYF	TGCGCCAGCAGCCAAGATCCTCGGGGGGTCCCCACAGATACGCAGTATTTT
TRBV27	many	TRBJ1-3	TRBD1	CASRGQGEGNTIYF	TGTGCCAGCAGGGGACAGGGAGAAGGAAACACCATATATTTT
TRBV2	many	TRBJ2-5	NA	CASRYSNMASYDLETQYF	TGTGCCAGCAGATACAGTAATATGGCTAGCTACGACCTGGAGACCCAGTACTTC
TRBV11-2	many	TRBJ2-7	NA	CASSLLRVAYEQYF	TGTGCCAGCAGCTTGTTGAGGGTTGCGTACGAGCAGTACTTC
TRBV20-1	few	TRBJ2-3	TRBD2	CSARVTSGTTDTQYF	TGCAGTGCTAGAGTGACTAGCGGGACCACAGATACGCAGTATTTT
TRBV30	many	TRBJ1-2	NA	CASSGLAGGDYGYTF	TGTGCCTCTTCCGGATTGGCTGGAGGAGACTATGGCTACACCTTC
TRBV6-5	NA	TRBJ1-2	TRBD1	CASSSPDRAGGYTF	TGTGCCAGCAGTTCGCCGGACAGGGCGGGCGGCTACACCTTC
TRBV5-1	many	TRBJ2-1	NA	CASSFGFRNEQFF	TGCGCCAGCAGCTTTGGGTTTCGTAATGAGCAGTTCTTC
TRBV6-1	many	TRBJ1-1	NA	CAVLRDKRTEAFF	TGTGCCGTCCTCCGGGACAAAAGGACTGAAGCTTTCTTT
TRBV12-3/TRBV12-4	NA	TRBJ1-2	NA	CASRKNGPYGYTF	TGTGCCAGCAGGAAAAACGGACCCTATGGCTACACCTTC
TRBV5-1	many	TRBJ2-1	NA	CASSIDNEQFF	TGCGCCAGCAGCATCGACAATGAGCAGTTCTTC
TRBV12-3/TRBV12-4	many	TRBJ2-5	NA	CASSDSGFQETQYF	TGTGCCAGCAGTGATTCGGGGTTCCAAGAGACCCAGTACTTC
TRBV13	many	TRBJ2-2	NA	CASSFTGRHTGELFF	TGTGCCAGCAGCTTTACCGGGAGACACACCGGGGAGCTGTTTTTT
TRBV6-1	NA	TRBJ2-7	NA	CASTGDGINEQYF	TGTGCCAGCACGGGGGACGGTATAAACGAGCAGTACTTC
TRBV7-9	few	TRBJ1-4	NA	CASSLWTRTNEKLFF	TGTGCCAGCAGCTTATGGACGCGGACTAATGAAAAACTGTTTTTT
TRBV7-9	many	TRBJ1-1	TRBD1	CASSLGGQEAFF	TGTGCCAGCAGCTTAGGGGGACAGGAAGCTTTCTTT
TRBV6-5	many	TRBJ2-7	TRBD1	CASSYHRGLIDEQYF	TGTGCCAGCAGTTACCACAGGGGGCTTATCGACGAGCAGTACTTC
TRBV28	NA	TRBJ1-6	NA	CASIGGGARNSPLHF	TGTGCCAGCATTGGAGGGGGGGCGCGGAATTCACCCCTCCACTTT
TRBV11-2	many	TRBJ2-1	NA	CASSLDRGNEQFF	TGTGCCAGCAGCTTAGATCGGGGGAATGAGCAGTTCTTC
TRBV2	few	TRBJ2-3	NA	CASPIAEGADTQYF	TGTGCCAGCCCTATAGCGGAGGGGGCCGATACGCAGTATTTT
TRBV7-9	few	TRBJ2-3	TRBD2	CASSRTSGRVTDTQYF	TGTGCCAGCAGCAGGACTAGCGGGAGGGTAACAGATACGCAGTATTTT
TRBV7-3	NA	TRBJ2-1	TRBD2	CTSSLAGGVDEQFF	TGTACCAGCAGCTTAGCGGGAGGAGTTGATGAGCAGTTCTTC
TRBV20-1	many	TRBJ2-7	TRBD1	CSALPGTGGDGQYF	TGCAGTGCCCTTCCCGGGACAGGGGGCGACGGGCAGTACTTC
TRBV5-1	many	TRBJ2-7	NA	CASSPSFRDSPGEQYF	TGCGCCAGCAGCCCATCGTTCAGAGACAGCCCGGGCGAGCAGTACTTC
TRBV28	many	TRBJ1-2	NA	CASRQVYGYTF	TGTGCCAGCCGACAGGTCTATGGCTACACCTTC
TRBV11-2	many	TRBJ1-6	NA	CASSGGESPLHF	TGTGCCAGCAGCGGGGGGGAGTCACCCCTCCACTTT
TRBV6-1	NA	TRBJ2-7	NA	CASSYGGGEQYF	TGTGCCAGCAGTTATGGGGGTGGGGAGCAGTACTTC
TRBV6-1	NA	TRBJ2-1	NA	CACSLSGEQFF	TGTGCCTGCAGCCTGTCTGGGGAGCAGTTCTTC
TRBV20-1	many	TRBJ2-7	TRBD2	CSARPGGREDEQYF	TGCAGTGCTCGCCCCGGAGGGCGGGAGGACGAGCAGTACTTC
TRBV5-1	few	TRBJ2-3	NA	CASSLGHTDTQYF	TGCGCCAGCAGCTTAGGGCACACAGATACGCAGTATTTT
TRBV10-3	many	TRBJ2-7	NA	CAISESDNDYTSYEQYF	TGTGCCATCAGTGAGTCCGACAACGATTACACCTCCTACGAGCAGTACTTC
TRBV9	NA	TRBJ1-3	NA	CASSASANTIYF	TGTGCCAGCAGCGCCAGCGCCAACACCATATATTTT
TRBV16	NA	TRBJ1-4	NA	CASSPRYANEKLFF	TGTGCCAGCAGCCCTCGGTATGCTAATGAAAAACTGTTTTTT
TRBV5-5	many	TRBJ2-7	NA	CASSLALEQYF	TGTGCCAGCAGCTTGGCCCTCGAGCAGTACTTC